What follows are 5 T cell receptor beta chains derived from one specimen sequenced in a study of T-cell memory formation after mild COVID-19. TCRdb used MiXCR to reprocess the 5' RACE reads, holding one entry per CDR3 protein. The data show 140,000 or so distinct CDR3 sequences, 11% to 15% seen once. The sequencing sample was made of PBMCs or a T cell subset sorted from them (not recorded which). The receptor source for this set is an adult woman who had mild COVID-19 (a few samples of this study predate the infection). Cell type and time point are not known.

CDR3 residues: CASSFDRSETQYF. The CDR3 DNA follows: TGTGCCAGCAGCTTCGACAGGTCTGAGACCCAGTACTTC. The chain recombines TRBV7-6 with TRBJ2-5; D might be TRBD1 (6 bases). Trimming shortened V by 3 bases and J by 5 bases, and 10 bases separated the two germline ends. Germline lookup yields CDR1 SGHVS and CDR2 FNYEAQ. This CDR3 is built from 13 residues.

J is TRBJ2-3 and V is TRBV20-1; 8 bases line up with TRBD2. V trimming: 3 bases; J trimming: 2 bases; junction bases outside the gene matches: 7. The CDR3 loop spans 15 amino acids. CDR1 is DFQATT and CDR2 is SNEGSKA in the germline V gene (reference sequence). In DNA form, the CDR3 reads TGCAGTGCTAGCGGGAGGGCCTCCAACACAGATACGCAGTATTTT. Translating gives CSASGRASNTDTQYF.

This clonotype was picked up a small number of times. This sequence joins TRBV12-3 or TRBV12-4 and TRBJ2-1; 16 positions agree with TRBD2. This CDR3 spans 16 amino acids. V was clipped by 6 bases and J by 10 bases; unmatched bases: 9. CDR3 sequence reads: CASSPGLAGGPGEQFF. Written as DNA, the CDR3 is TGTGCCAGCAGCCCGGGACTAGCGGGAGGGCCAGGCGAGCAGTTCTTC.

There are a few counts of this clonotype. The chain combines TRBV29-1 with TRBJ2-2; D unresolved. Trimming took 2 bases from V and 1 from J, leaving 8 bases between them. The V gene's germline CDR1 is SQVTM and CDR2 ANQGSEA. The CDR3 totals 14 residues. Written as DNA, the CDR3 is TGCAGCGTTGAACGGCCTTTGAACACCGGGGAGCTGTTTTTT. As protein: CSVERPLNTGELFF.

This clonotype showed up just a few times. J is TRBJ1-2 and V is TRBV19, with a possible D match to TRBD1 (5 bases). The CDR3 runs to 13 residues. CDR1 and CDR2 from the germline V gene are LNHDA and SQIVND (reference sequence). V gave up 5 bases and J gave up 4 bases, with 11 bases separating them. The CDR3 sequence is CASSQTEFYGYTF. The DNA for the CDR3 is TGTGCCAGTAGTCAGACAGAATTCTATGGCTACACCTTC.